This T cell receptor beta chain was sequenced in a study of cytomegalovirus exposure and HLA in healthy donors. About the study: From HLA-typed donors, an early data release held approximately 85 million unique TCRs.

To note about this clone: Antigen unknown.

Points from the study as a whole: As immune exposure information, only CMV serostatus was available. DRB1 showed the most TCR associations and HLA-C the fewest in a later analysis, as rates varied by HLA locus.

The PCR ran on 60 Vbeta and 13 Jbeta primers. Assay used: immunoSEQ multiplex PCR; TCRdb lists only in-frame clones, some missing. The table lists 84,000 or so clones, roughly 80% of them singletons, with around 3.4% in the top ten. The source is a man aged 25 to 40 in good health and CMV-seronegative. Source material: PBMCs.

In DNA form, the CDR3 reads TGTGCCAGCAGTTACGCGGTAGGGGGGGATACCGGGGAGCTGTTTTTT. It is translated as CASSYAVGGDTGELFF. The rearrangement uses TRBV6-5 and TRBJ2-2, with D maybe TRBD2 (7 bases). V lost 2 bases, J lost 5 bases, and 15 bases lay in between. Germline V gene lookup returns CDR1 MNHEY and CDR2 SVGAGI. This CDR3 is 16 amino acids long.